Below are 14 T cell receptor beta chains sequenced from a single sample in a study of shared clonotypes between healthy human individuals. The assay was immunoSEQ multiplex PCR, and TCRdb's table has in-frame clones only and misses some. The sample gives some 800,000 clones, 85% to 95% of which show up once; nearly 25% is in the top ten. Naive CD8 cells comprised CD45RO-negative, CCR7-positively selected cells, excluding terminally differentiated effector memory CD45RA+ cells. Sequences were obtained from naive CD8+ T cells sorted from blood. The source of these receptors is a man aged 25-45 years in good health.

The CDR3 is CASSLPPGTPSYEQYF. Here the CDR3 DNA reads TGCGCCAGCAGCCTCCCTCCCGGGACACCAAGCTACGAGCAGTACTTC. This chain connects TRBV5-1 to TRBJ2-7; D might be TRBD1 (6 bases). Looked up from germline, CDR1 is SGHRS and CDR2 is YFSETQ. Trimming took 4 bases from V and 3 from J, leaving 20 bases between them. This CDR3 comprises 16 residues.

J is TRBJ2-7 and V is TRBV5-1; 9 bases line up with TRBD1. Germline lookup yields CDR1 SGHRS and CDR2 YFSETQ. The CDR3 has 14 residues. The V segment lost 4 bases and the J segment 5 bases; nucleotides outside the gene matches: 7. The chain's CDR3 is CASSLGQGTHEQYF. CDR3 coding DNA: TGCGCCAGCAGCCTTGGACAGGGGACCCACGAGCAGTACTTC.

This clone appeared a single time. V and J are TRBV5-6 and TRBJ2-5; D may match TRBD1 or TRBD2 (5 bases each). The CDR3 is 16 amino acids. In germline, CDR1 is SGHDT, CDR2 YYEEEE. V was cut by 0 bases and J by 1 base, with 13 bases left in between. The CDR3 protein is CASSLAGGAGQETQYF. CDR3 coding DNA: TGTGCCAGCAGCTTGGCTGGGGGAGCAGGCCAAGAGACCCAGTACTTC.

This chain uses TRBV7-2 with TRBJ1-1; 9 bases align to TRBD1. After removal of 5 bases from V and 2 bases from J, the junction contained 3 bases not matched to a gene. The CDR3 has 14 amino acids. Germline V lookup: CDR1 SGHTA, CDR2 FQGNSA. The CDR3 coding sequence is TGTGCCAGCAGCCGGGACAGGGCTAACACTGAAGCTTTCTTT. Protein product: CASSRDRANTEAFF.

The chain carries TRBV9 and TRBJ2-1, with D uncertain. Trimming pared 0 bases from V and 6 bases from J, leaving 28 bases between. This CDR3 has 20 residues. From germline, CDR1 is SGDLS and CDR2 YYNGEE. Here the CDR3 reads CASSVDDQTSASHGSNEQFF. DNA for the CDR3: TGTGCCAGCAGCGTAGACGACCAAACCTCCGCTAGTCATGGGTCCAATGAGCAGTTCTTC.

The rearrangement joins TRBV4-1 to TRBJ2-2; weak D call: TRBD1 (5 bases). V shed 4 bases and J shed 1 base, with 7 bases lying between them. Germline lookup yields CDR1 MGHRA and CDR2 YSYEKL. This CDR3 comprises 14 residues. For the CDR3, the DNA is TGCGCCAGCAGCCTCGGACAGAACACCGGGGAGCTGTTTTTT. Translation: CASSLGQNTGELFF.

The chain combines TRBV27 with TRBJ2-3; possibly TRBD2 for D (7 bases). Trimming removed 4 bases at V and 5 bases at J, with 13 bases between. The CDR3 runs to 14 residues. Per the germline V gene, CDR1 is MNHEY and CDR2 is SMNVEV (reference sequence). The chain's CDR3 is CASSWGRGRDTQYF. For the CDR3, the DNA is TGTGCCAGCAGTTGGGGGAGGGGGAGAGATACGCAGTATTTT.

This rearrangement joins TRBV28 to TRBJ2-7; 9 bases match TRBD2. The CDR3 is made up of 15 amino acids. Losses at the gene ends were 6 bases for V and 6 bases for J; bases not matched to a gene: 12. Germline CDR1 and CDR2: MDHEN and SYDVKM. CDR3 protein: CASSRWREGRGEQYF. The CDR3 DNA reads TGTGCCAGCAGCCGGTGGCGGGAGGGCCGCGGCGAGCAGTACTTC.

The J gene is TRBJ1-5, the V gene TRBV7-9; D is possibly TRBD1 (6 bases). V lost 1 base, J lost 5 bases, and 12 bases lay in between. The CDR3 sequence is 15 residues long. Looked up from germline, CDR1 is SEHNR and CDR2 is FQNEAQ (reference sequence). CDR3 DNA: TGTGCCAGCAGCTTAGGAGGGGGGGTCGATCAGCCCCAGCATTTT. Encoded protein: CASSLGGGVDQPQHF.

The chain employs TRBV28 and TRBJ1-4; 9 bases agree with TRBD1. This CDR3 spans 14 amino acids. The V gene end was trimmed by 4 bases and the J gene end by 8 bases; junction bases not matched to a gene: 5. Germline V gene data show CDR1 as MDHEN and CDR2 as SYDVKM. CDR3 loop: CASSYGQGYEKLFF. The CDR3 nucleotides are TGTGCCAGCAGTTACGGACAGGGGTACGAAAAACTGTTTTTT.

V and J are TRBV15 and TRBJ2-5, with TRBD1 matching over 7 bases. The CDR3 loop spans 15 amino acids. Germline assignment: CDR1 LNHNV and CDR2 YYDKDF (reference sequence). Losses at the gene ends were 3 bases for V and 0 bases for J; bases not matched to a gene: 4. CDR3 region: CATSSPDRDQETQYF. In nucleotides, the CDR3 is TGTGCCACCAGCAGCCCAGACAGGGACCAAGAGACCCAGTACTTC.

The genes are TRBV7-3 and TRBJ2-7; the match to TRBD2 covers 8 bases. This CDR3 is built from 13 residues. V lost 5 bases and J lost 6; bases outside the gene matches: 6. Germline values: CDR1 SGHTA, CDR2 FQGTGA. The CDR3 here is CASSPGTSLEQYF. CDR3 nucleotide sequence: TGTGCCAGCAGCCCCGGGACTAGTCTCGAGCAGTACTTC.

This clone has only one observation. The chain combines TRBV7-2 with TRBJ2-5; D gene ambiguous. Germline loops: CDR1 SGHTA, CDR2 FQGNSA. Trimming cost V 5 bases and J 9 bases, with 19 bases left between them. The CDR3 is made up of 14 amino acids. CDR3 DNA: TGTGCCAGCAGCCCGAGGACCGGGCTCGAGGCCCAGTACTTC. Protein: CASSPRTGLEAQYF.

This clone was observed a few times. The V gene is TRBV4-1, the J gene TRBJ2-1, with D uncertain. V dropped 2 bases and J dropped 7 bases, with 9 bases sitting between them. Germline loops: CDR1 MGHRA, CDR2 YSYEKL. CDR3 length equals 13 residues. The CDR3 here is CASSQPVGNEQFF. CDR3 coding DNA: TGCGCCAGCAGCCAACCGGTTGGGAATGAGCAGTTCTTC.